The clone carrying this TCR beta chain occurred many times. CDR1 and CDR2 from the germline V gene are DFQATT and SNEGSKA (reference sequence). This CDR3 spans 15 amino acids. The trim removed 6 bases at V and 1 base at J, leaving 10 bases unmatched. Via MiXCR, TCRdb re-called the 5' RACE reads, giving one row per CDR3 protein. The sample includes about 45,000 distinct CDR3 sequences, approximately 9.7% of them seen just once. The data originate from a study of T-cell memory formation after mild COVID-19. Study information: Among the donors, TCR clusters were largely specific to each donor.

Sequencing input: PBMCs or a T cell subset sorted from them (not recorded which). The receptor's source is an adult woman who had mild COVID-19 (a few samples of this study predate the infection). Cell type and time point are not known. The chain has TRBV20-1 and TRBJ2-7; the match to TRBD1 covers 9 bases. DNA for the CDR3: TGCAGTGCCCGCTCCCGGGACAGGGCGTCCTACGAGCAGTACTTC. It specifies CSARSRDRASYEQYF.